Below, 19 T cell receptor beta chains from the same sample are listed, as sequenced in a study of CD8+CD57+ T cells in acquired aplastic anemia. Genomic DNA, the template, was used for profiling of the TCR beta VDJ and CDR3. A single record per CDR3 protein comes from TCRdb applying MiXCR to the reads. The data hold approximately 200,000 distinct CDR3 sequences, with under 50% observed a single time. All sequencing subjects had displayed CD8+CD57+ cell expansion on flow cytometry. Sequencing used sorted CD4+, CD8+, or CD8+CD57+ T cells (not recorded which) from PBMCs. The receptors stem from a human donor with aplastic anemia.

The chain is built from TRBV18 and TRBJ1-4, with 8 bases aligning to TRBD1. Germline values: CDR1 KGHSH, CDR2 LQKENI. CDR3 length equals 15 residues. Trimming took 6 bases from V and 6 from J; bases not matched to a gene: 9. The CDR3 nucleotides read TGTGCCAGCTCGCCCGACAGGGGAGTGGATGAAAAACTGTTTTTT. It codes for CASSPDRGVDEKLFF.

This chain uses TRBV20-1 with TRBJ2-3; no firm D call. This CDR3 has 14 amino acids. Germline V lookup: CDR1 DFQATT, CDR2 SNEGSKA (reference sequence). Between the trimmed V and J ends, which lost 3 bases and 2 bases, there was a span of 12 bases. The CDR3 DNA reads as TGCAGTGCTAGGGGTCGTTGGGACACAGATACGCAGTATTTT. Protein: CSARGRWDTDTQYF.

The genes are TRBV15 and TRBJ1-5; D is unclear. Germline CDR1 reads LNHNV; CDR2 reads YYDKDF (reference sequence). The CDR3 consists of 14 residues. Trimming pared 5 bases from V and 3 bases from J, leaving 11 bases between. This CDR3 is CATSLTFSNQPQHF. As DNA, the CDR3 is TGTGCCACCAGCTTGACCTTCTCCAATCAGCCCCAGCATTTT.

The chain recombines TRBV11-3 with TRBJ1-4, with D possibly being TRBD1 (6 bases). Trimming took 3 bases from V and 7 from J, leaving 9 bases between them. Per the germline V gene, CDR1 is SGHNT and CDR2 is YENEEA. The CDR3 contains 13 residues. CDR3 DNA sequence: TGTGCCAGCAGCTTTGGACAGCGTGAAAAACTGTTTTTT. Amino acid sequence: CASSFGQREKLFF.

The chain joins TRBV12-3 or TRBV12-4 to TRBJ1-1; 7 nucleotides line up with TRBD1. The CDR3 has 14 amino acids. V shed 3 bases, J shed 5 bases, and the junction held 6 bases outside the gene matches. CDR3 coding DNA: TGTGCCAGCAGTTTGGGGACAGCGAAGACTGAAGCTTTCTTT. It specifies CASSLGTAKTEAFF.

This clonotype was seen at least ten times. The chain links TRBV7-9 to TRBJ1-3; D is possibly TRBD1 (6 bases). CDR3 size: 14 residues. Germline CDR1 is SEHNR and CDR2 is FQNEAQ (reference sequence). V was clipped by 5 bases and J by 2 bases, with 10 bases between them. CDR3 bases: TGTGCCAGCAGCCCACAGGGTGCTGGAAACACCATATATTTT. Its protein product is CASSPQGAGNTIYF.

This clonotype was seen many times. Written as DNA, the CDR3 is TGTGCCAGCAGCAAGGACTGGGGGGACGAGCAGTACTTC. Translated: CASSKDWGDEQYF. This chain uses TRBV13 with TRBJ2-7; D might be TRBD2 (6 bases). The CDR3 has 13 amino acids. The V end lost 5 bases, the J end lost 5 bases, and 13 bases lay between the germline ends. CDR1 and CDR2 from the germline V gene are PRHDT and FYEKMQ (reference sequence).

This sequence joins TRBV6-5 and TRBJ2-5; D is possibly TRBD2 (5 bases). The length of the CDR3 is 14 residues. Trimming pared 4 bases from V and 0 bases from J, leaving 9 bases between. CDR1 is MNHEY, CDR2 SVGAGI, per germline. The CDR3 loop reads CASSSSGNQETQYF. In nucleotides, the CDR3 is TGTGCCAGCAGTTCCAGCGGAAACCAAGAGACCCAGTACTTC.

This clonotype was seen just once. V is TRBV2 and J is TRBJ1-1, with 7 bases matching TRBD1. V shed 6 bases and J 1 base; nucleotides not matched to a gene: 11. The CDR3 loop spans 16 amino acids. Germline loops: CDR1 SNHLY, CDR2 FYNNEI. CDR3 in amino acids: CASRDTGGQSNTEAFF. CDR3 nucleotides: TGTGCCAGCAGAGATACCGGGGGACAGTCGAACACTGAAGCTTTCTTT.

This clonotype was counted only a few times. This may arise from a read error, as a much more abundant clone is one base away. The genes are TRBV7-2 and TRBJ2-1, with a tentative D call TRBD1 (5 bases). This CDR3 is 13 amino acids long. V gave up 7 bases and J gave up 13 bases, with 20 bases separating them. Germline CDR1 is SGHTA and CDR2 is FQGNSA. CDR3 in DNA: TGTGCCAGCAACACGGGCAGGGCCTCCACTCAGTTCTTC. Amino acids: CASNTGRASTQFF.

Comment on this clonotype: This may stem from a read error, because a much larger clone lies one nucleotide away. The chain combines TRBV12-3 or TRBV12-4 with TRBJ2-2, with 10 bases matching TRBD1. The CDR3 has 11 amino acids. DNA for the CDR3: TGCGGGACAGGGGTAACCAGGGAGCTGTTTTTT. As protein: CGTGVTRELFF.

In the case of this clonotype: The junction shows a germline mismatch at one end, possibly a read error. CDR3 in DNA: TGCGCCAGCACCTTGAAAGGGGGAGCTCAAGGACTGTTTTTT. It yields the protein CASTLKGGAQGLFF. The V gene is TRBV5-1, the J gene TRBJ1-4; D possibly corresponds to TRBD1 (6 bases). Germline CDR1 and CDR2: SGHRS and YFSETQ. The CDR3 contains 14 residues. Supplemented by reference TRBV5-1 and TRBJ1-4, the full variable domain reads KAGVTQTPRYLIKTRGQQVTLSCSPISGHRSVSWYQQTPGQGLQFLFEYFSETQRNKGNFPGRFSGRQFSNSRSEMNVSTLELGDSALYLCASTLKGGAQGLFFGSGTQLSVL.

The V and J genes are TRBV7-8 and TRBJ2-7; tentatively, D is TRBD2 (5 bases). The V end was cut by 5 bases, the J end by 6 bases, with 14 bases between. This CDR3 has 13 residues. Germline values: CDR1 SGHVS, CDR2 FQNEAQ. CDR3 sequence: CASSLGWEPEQYF. The CDR3 DNA reads TGTGCCAGCAGCCTAGGTTGGGAGCCCGAGCAGTACTTC.

This rearrangement joins TRBV10-3 to TRBJ2-7; 7 bases are a match to TRBD1. The CDR3 extends over 13 amino acids. J lost 4 bases, V lost 10 bases, and 10 bases had no gene match. Looked up from germline, CDR1 is ENHRY and CDR2 is SYGVKD. CDR3 residues: CATSTDRAYEQYF. CDR3 nucleotides: TGTGCCACCTCGACCGACAGGGCTTACGAGCAGTACTTC.

A word on this clonotype: An end of the junction does not agree with germline; a read error may underlie this. The chain is built from TRBV5-1 and TRBJ2-7; D assignment may be TRBD1 or TRBD2 (6 bases each). The germline gives CDR1 SGHRS, CDR2 YFSETQ. The CDR3 sequence is 15 residues long. The CDR3 DNA reads TGCGCCAGCAGCTCCCCTCGGGGGCTATCCTACGGGCAGTACTTC. It specifies CASSSPRGLSYGQYF.

This chain uses TRBV19 with TRBJ2-3; D is undetermined. Trimming pared 3 bases from V and 7 bases from J, leaving 14 bases between. The CDR3 runs 14 residues. Germline loops: CDR1 LNHDA, CDR2 SQIVND (reference sequence). In DNA form, the CDR3 reads TGTGCCAGTAGTATCCCGGACCCTCGAAATACGCAGTATTTT. Encoded protein: CASSIPDPRNTQYF. The full variable domain, in which reference TRBV19 and TRBJ2-3 provide the parts outside the CDR3, is DGGITQSPKYLFRKEGQNVTLSCEQNLNHDAMYWYRQDPGQGLRLIYYSQIVNDFQKGDIAEGYSVSREKKESFPLTVTSAQKNPTAFYLCASSIPDPRNTQYFGPGTRLTVL.

This clonotype was found a few times. V and J are TRBV7-9 and TRBJ2-7; 8 nucleotides line up with TRBD1. Germline V gene lookup returns CDR1 SEHNR and CDR2 FQNEAQ (reference sequence). J lost 3 bases, V lost 5 bases, and 9 bases had no gene match. The CDR3 extends over 15 amino acids. Written as DNA, the CDR3 is TGTGCCAGCAGCGCGCTCAAGACAGGGGACTACGAGCAGTACTTC. It translates to CASSALKTGDYEQYF.

In the case of this clonotype: Just one base apart from a much larger clone, this may be a read error. The chain employs TRBV11-2 and TRBJ2-5, with D perhaps matching TRBD1 (5 bases). CDR1 is SGHAT and CDR2 is FQNNGV in the germline V gene. The CDR3 is made up of 13 amino acids. The CDR3 coding sequence is TGTGCCAACAGCTTAGGGGTCCGAGAGACCCAGTACTTC. As protein: CANSLGVRETQYF.

This clonotype was recorded many times. As DNA, the CDR3 is TGTGCCAGCAGCTTAACGCCAGGGGCTGGCTACACCTTC. It is translated as CASSLTPGAGYTF. This rearrangement joins TRBV7-3 to TRBJ1-2, with D perhaps matching TRBD1 (6 bases). This CDR3 has 13 residues. Germline CDR1 is SGHTA and CDR2 is FQGTGA. V was clipped by 0 bases and J by 7 bases, with 9 bases between them.